This T cell receptor (beta chain) was sequenced for a study of blood T cell repertoires in COVID-19. CDR3 length: 13 amino acids. Germline lookup yields CDR1 SGHKS and CDR2 YYEKEE (reference sequence). V was cut by 4 bases and J by 8 bases, with 10 bases left in between. Profiled with immunoSEQ multiplex PCR; TCRdb holds only in-frame clones, not every one. The data hold around 100,000 clones, with 65% to 75% observed a single time. The source material was peripheral blood. The TCR sequence derives from a man older than 75 with acute or convalescent COVID-19. The chain has TRBV5-5 and TRBJ1-6; D not resolved. CDR3 protein: CASSILTDSPLHF. DNA for the CDR3: TGTGCCAGCAGCATACTTACCGATTCACCCCTCCACTTT.